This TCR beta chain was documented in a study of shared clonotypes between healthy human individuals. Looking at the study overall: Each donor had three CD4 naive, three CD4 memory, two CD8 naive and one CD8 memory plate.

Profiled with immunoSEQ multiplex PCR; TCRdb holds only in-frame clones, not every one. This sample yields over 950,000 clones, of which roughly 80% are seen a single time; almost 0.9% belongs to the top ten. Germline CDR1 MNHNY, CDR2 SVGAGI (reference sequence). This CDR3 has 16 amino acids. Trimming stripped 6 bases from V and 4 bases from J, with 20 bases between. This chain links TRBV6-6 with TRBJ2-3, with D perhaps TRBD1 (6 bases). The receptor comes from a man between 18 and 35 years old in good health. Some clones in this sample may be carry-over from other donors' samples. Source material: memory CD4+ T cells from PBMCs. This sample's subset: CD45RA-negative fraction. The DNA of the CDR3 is TGTGCCAGCAGGACAGGACGGTCGCTGGGCTCAGATACGCAGTATTTT. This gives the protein CASRTGRSLGSDTQYF.